The 22 T cell receptor beta chains below all came from one sample that was sequenced in a study of cytomegalovirus exposure and HLA in healthy donors. In the PCR, 60 Vbeta and 13 Jbeta primers were used. Profiling relied on immunoSEQ multiplex PCR, and the TCRdb table lists in-frame clones only, not all of them. The sample has 120,000 to 150,000 clones, approximately 80% seen once; the top ten hold 4.5% to 6%. The sequencing sample was made of PBMCs. These receptors came from a woman in her forties or fifties in good health and CMV-seronegative.

Only a few counts were recorded for this clone. The rearrangement uses TRBV5-6 and TRBJ2-2; TRBD1 matches 10 bases. Germline V CDR1 and CDR2: SGHDT, YYEEEE. Germline trimming cut 3 bases from V and 6 bases from J; bases unmatched to any gene: 5. The CDR3 loop spans 15 amino acids. CDR3: CASSSGQGPAGELFF. The CDR3 nucleotides read TGTGCCAGCAGCTCGGGACAGGGGCCCGCCGGGGAGCTGTTTTTT. Full variable domain (outside the CDR3, taken from reference TRBV5-6 and TRBJ2-2): DAGVTQSPTHLIKTRGQQVTLRCSPKSGHDTVSWYQQALGQGPQFIFQYYEEEERQRGNFPDRFSGHQFPNYSSELNVNALLLGDSALYLCASSSGQGPAGELFFGEGSRLTVL.

The chain employs TRBV5-6 and TRBJ2-1; no definite D call. The germline gives CDR1 SGHDT, CDR2 YYEEEE. Between the trimmed V and J ends, which lost 1 base and 9 bases, there was a span of 17 bases. The CDR3 loop spans 15 amino acids. The CDR3 region has the DNA TGTGCCAGCAGCTTGTTGGGCCAAAAGGTTGGTGAGCAGTTCTTC. It yields the protein CASSLLGQKVGEQFF.

The chain links TRBV27 to TRBJ1-4, with D possibly TRBD1 on 6 matching bases. From germline, CDR1 is MNHEY and CDR2 SMNVEV (reference sequence). V lost 4 bases and J 7 bases, leaving 10 bases between the germline ends. The CDR3 sequence is 13 residues long. This CDR3 is CASSWGLGEKLFF. The DNA of the CDR3 is TGTGCCAGCAGTTGGGGGCTAGGTGAAAAACTGTTTTTT.

The chain couples TRBV28 to TRBJ1-5; possible D gene TRBD1, 5 bases. Deletions cut 8 bases from V and 6 bases from J, with 17 bases between. Germline loops: CDR1 MDHEN, CDR2 SYDVKM. The CDR3 runs to 14 residues. CDR3 residues: CASPPGRDVQPQHF. The DNA of the CDR3 is TGTGCCAGCCCGCCAGGCAGGGATGTTCAGCCCCAGCATTTT.

Written as DNA, the CDR3 is TGTGCCAGCAAGTCGGACAGGGGAGGTGGAAACACCATATATTTT. It is translated as CASKSDRGGGNTIYF. This sequence joins TRBV6-1 and TRBJ1-3, with TRBD1 matching 9 bases. CDR3 length equals 15 residues. With V trimmed by 7 bases and J by 3 bases, 7 bases remained unmatched. Looked up from germline, CDR1 is MNHNS and CDR2 is SASEGT.

The chain couples TRBV2 to TRBJ2-3; perhaps TRBD2 as D (6 bases). The CDR3 extends over 15 amino acids. V was cut by 4 bases and J by 4 bases, with 15 bases left in between. CDR1 is SNHLY and CDR2 is FYNNEI in the germline V gene. CDR3 in amino acids: CASSVGTVEADTQYF. In DNA, the CDR3 is TGTGCCAGCAGTGTCGGGACTGTTGAGGCAGATACGCAGTATTTT.

The genes are TRBV21-1 and TRBJ1-1; the table's TRBD1 call for D was not verified on the DNA. TRBV21-1 is a documented pseudogene. The CDR3 is made up of 11 amino acids. DNA of the CDR3: TGTGCCAGCAGCCAGAACACTGAAGCTTTCTTT. It specifies CASSQNTEAFF.

The V and J genes are TRBV7-2 and TRBJ2-1, with unresolved D. Per the germline V gene, CDR1 is SGHTA and CDR2 is FQGNSA. Trimming left V 2 bases short and J 4 bases short, with 9 bases between. The CDR3 has 14 amino acids. The CDR3 region is CASSLNSVYNEQFF. In DNA form, the CDR3 reads TGTGCCAGCAGCTTAAATTCAGTGTACAATGAGCAGTTCTTC.

The rearrangement uses TRBV28 and TRBJ1-2; 7 bases match TRBD1. The CDR3 is 12 residues long. The junction had 6 bases not matched to a gene; V was cut back by 7 bases and J by 7 bases. Germline loops: CDR1 MDHEN, CDR2 SYDVKM. DNA of the CDR3: TGTGCCAGCACTTCGGACAGGACTGGCTACACCTTC. Translating gives CASTSDRTGYTF.

The V and J genes are TRBV7-8 and TRBJ2-2; TRBD1 is a possible D gene (6 bases). The CDR3 is 15 residues long. Germline V lookup: CDR1 SGHVS, CDR2 FQNEAQ. Trimming took 4 bases from V and 6 from J, leaving 15 bases between them. CDR3 DNA sequence: TGTGCCAGCAGCTATGGACAGTCTAGGGCCGGGGAGCTGTTTTTT. Protein: CASSYGQSRAGELFF.

A few counts support this clone. This sequence joins TRBV10-3 and TRBJ1-3; D is unclear. Trimming removed 2 bases from V and 0 bases from J, with 14 bases in between. Germline CDR1 ENHRY, CDR2 SYGVKD. The CDR3 covers 17 residues. The chain's CDR3 is CAISETVRQTSGNTIYF. Written as DNA, the CDR3 is TGTGCCATCAGTGAGACCGTCAGGCAGACCTCTGGAAACACCATATATTTT.

This clone appeared a few times. The chain links TRBV10-3 to TRBJ2-7; TRBD2 matches at 8 bases. V was clipped by 4 bases and J by 4 bases; unmatched bases: 3. Germline CDR1 and CDR2: ENHRY and SYGVKD. The CDR3 spans 13 residues. The DNA for the CDR3 is TGTGCCATCAGTGGGGCGGGGGGTTACGAGCAGTACTTC. Translating it yields CAISGAGGYEQYF.

The J gene is TRBJ1-5, the V gene TRBV6-6; a weak D match, TRBD1 (6 bases). Trimming stripped 6 bases from V and 2 bases from J, with 11 bases between. The CDR3 runs 14 residues. Germline CDR1 and CDR2: MNHNY and SVGAGI (reference sequence). The chain's CDR3 is CASSPSGGNQPQHF. The CDR3 coding sequence is TGTGCCAGCAGCCCCTCAGGGGGCAATCAGCCCCAGCATTTT.

This chain links TRBV4-2 with TRBJ2-5, with 9 nucleotides matching TRBD2. The CDR3 has 18 amino acids. The junction had 12 bases not matched to a gene; V was cut back by 0 bases and J by 4 bases. Germline CDR1 and CDR2: LGHNA and YNFKEQ. The CDR3 loop is CASSQDGGGGAVGETQYF. The CDR3 DNA reads as TGTGCCAGCAGCCAAGATGGCGGCGGGGGGGCAGTGGGAGAGACCCAGTACTTC.

About this clone: The junction shows a germline mismatch at one end, possibly a read error. The chain recombines TRBV7-7 with TRBJ2-2; possibly TRBD2 for D (5 bases). The CDR3 is 17 amino acids. Germline CDR1 reads SSHAT; CDR2 reads FNYEAQ (reference sequence). CDR3 amino acids: CASSFSPPGSGTGELFF. CDR3 nucleotides: TGTGCTAGCAGCTTTTCCCCCCCGGGGTCCGGCACCGGGGAGCTGTTTTTT. The full variable domain, completed using reference TRBV7-7 and TRBJ2-2, is GAGVSQSPRYKVTKRGQDVTLRCDPISSHATLYWYQQALGQGPEFLTYFNYEAQPDKSGLPSDRFSAERPEGSISTLTIQRTEQRDSAMYRCASSFSPPGSGTGELFFGEGSRLTVL.

This clone appeared a single time. The chain joins TRBV7-2 to TRBJ2-1, with TRBD2 matching over 14 bases. Trimming took 7 bases from V and 15 from J; bases not matched to a gene: 8. The CDR3 covers 13 residues. Germline V CDR1 and CDR2: SGHTA, FQGNSA. The CDR3 sequence: CASNPGLAGGPFF. DNA of the CDR3: TGTGCCAGCAACCCCGGACTAGCGGGGGGCCCGTTCTTC.

V and J are TRBV7-8 and TRBJ2-5; D gene ambiguous. Germline CDR1 reads SGHVS; CDR2 reads FQNEAQ. Trimming pared 1 base from V and 3 bases from J, leaving 9 bases between. The CDR3 runs to 14 residues. CDR3 nucleotide sequence: TGTGCCAGCAGCTTAGTGGGCCTCAAAGAGACCCAGTACTTC. Its translation is CASSLVGLKETQYF.

The chain is built from TRBV6-5 and TRBJ2-5; tentatively, D is TRBD2 (7 bases). Trimming took off 2 bases at V and 0 bases at J, with 10 bases between the two ends. The CDR3 sequence is 15 residues long. CDR1 MNHEY and CDR2 SVGAGI come from the germline V gene. The CDR3 DNA reads TGTGCCAGCAGTTACGGGGGGGCCAACCAAGAGACCCAGTACTTC. Amino acids: CASSYGGANQETQYF.

This chain joins TRBV10-3 and TRBJ2-3; 13 bases map to TRBD2. Germline-derived CDR1 and CDR2 are ENHRY and SYGVKD. The CDR3 is 19 amino acids. V was clipped by 0 bases and J by 9 bases; unmatched bases: 15. CDR3 residues: CAISESGLAGDRPGGTQYF. CDR3 nucleotides: TGTGCCATCAGTGAGTCAGGACTAGCGGGGGACCGCCCCGGTGGGACGCAGTATTTT.

The rearrangement uses TRBV7-2 and TRBJ1-1; perhaps TRBD1 as D (5 bases). CDR1 SGHTA and CDR2 FQGNSA come from the germline V gene. Between the trimmed V and J ends, which lost 1 base and 1 base, there was a span of 13 bases. This CDR3 is 16 amino acids long. The CDR3 sequence is CASSLGAGRGNTEAFF. For the CDR3, the DNA is TGTGCCAGCAGCTTAGGGGCAGGGAGGGGGAACACTGAAGCTTTCTTT.

The J gene is TRBJ2-5, the V gene TRBV27, with 7 bases that match TRBD1. Trimming at V came to 3 bases and at J to 5 bases, leaving 6 bases not matched to a gene. The germline V gene encodes CDR1 MNHEY and CDR2 SMNVEV (reference sequence). The CDR3 loop spans 14 amino acids. CDR3 in amino acids: CASSFGQAVETQYF. For the CDR3, the DNA is TGTGCCAGCAGTTTCGGACAGGCTGTTGAGACCCAGTACTTC.

This rearrangement joins TRBV6-5 to TRBJ1-1; D ambiguous. CDR3 length: 15 residues. Germline values: CDR1 MNHEY, CDR2 SVGAGI. The V and J ends lost 0 bases and 7 bases respectively, with 15 bases between them. As DNA, the CDR3 is TGTGCCAGCAGTTACTCGGGGTACGGGAGGGATGAAGCTTTCTTT. Its translation: CASSYSGYGRDEAFF.